These 10 T cell receptor beta chains originate from one sample sequenced in a study of response to subunit inactivated influenza vaccine (dated by TCRdb to the late 2010s). Receptor libraries were prepared by RT-PCR. This sample was sequenced with an Illumina HiSeq 2500. TCRdb cleaned the public reads at Q25 with fastp, built clones with MiXCR and kept in-frame beta chains. Rows with one shared CDR3 protein collapse into an entry with the most common genes and DNA. Within this sample are roughly 700,000 distinct CDR3 sequences, with 15% to 17% of them counted one time only. Of the sample, roughly 11% falls within the top ten clones. The material sequenced was PBMCs from blood, taken roughly 12 days after vaccination. The receptors shown here come from a man in his forties or fifties who received an inactivated influenza vaccine. Donor details come from another sample of the same person, matched by shared clones.

V and J are TRBV20-1 and TRBJ2-7; 11 bases line up with TRBD2. The CDR3 loop spans 16 amino acids. J gave up 3 bases and V 3 bases, and 10 bases lay outside the gene matches. The germline V gene encodes CDR1 DFQATT and CDR2 SNEGSKA (reference sequence). The CDR3 region has the DNA TGCAGTGCTAGCAGGCAGGGACTAGCGGAGATCTACGAGCAGTACTTC. It yields the protein CSASRQGLAEIYEQYF.

In its sample, this clonotype was seen a few times. The chain links TRBV13 to TRBJ2-1; 7 bases line up with TRBD2. This CDR3 spans 17 amino acids. Germline V gene sequence: CDR1 PRHDT, CDR2 FYEKMQ (reference sequence). Trimming took 5 bases from V and 0 from J; bases not matched to a gene: 10. Here the CDR3 DNA reads TGTGCCAGCAGCCACCTGAGTGGGGGGGGCTCCTACAATGAGCAGTTCTTC. Translated, it gives CASSHLSGGGSYNEQFF.

This clonotype was picked up a small number of times. This chain connects TRBV7-9 to TRBJ1-3, with D possibly TRBD1 on 5 matching bases. The CDR3 loop spans 15 amino acids. CDR1 and CDR2 from the germline V gene are SEHNR and FQNEAQ (reference sequence). V lost 1 base, J lost 4 bases, and 11 bases lay in between. Here the CDR3 reads CASSLDSAGGNTIYF. CDR3 sequence (DNA): TGTGCCAGCAGCTTAGATTCAGCAGGGGGAAACACCATATATTTT.

The chain has TRBV20-1 and TRBJ2-7, with D tentatively TRBD1 or TRBD2 (6 bases each). The length of the CDR3 is 17 residues. V shed 6 bases and J shed 0 bases, with 24 bases lying between them. Germline CDR1 DFQATT, CDR2 SNEGSKA (reference sequence). The DNA of the CDR3 is TGCAGTGCGAGACCCCTCGGGGGCGCGGTCGGCTCCTACGAGCAGTACTTC. Translated, it gives CSARPLGGAVGSYEQYF.

V usage is TRBV15 and J usage is TRBJ1-5; D not certain. Deletions cut 0 bases from V and 3 bases from J, with 9 bases between. The germline V gene has CDR1 LNHNV and CDR2 YYDKDF (reference sequence). The CDR3 contains 15 residues. CDR3 residues: CATSREGNHNQPQHF. The DNA for the CDR3 is TGTGCCACCAGCAGAGAGGGTAATCACAATCAGCCCCAGCATTTT. The full variable domain, in which reference TRBV15 and TRBJ1-5 provide the parts outside the CDR3, is DAMVIQNPRYQVTQFGKPVTLSCSQTLNHNVMYWYQQKSSQAPKLLFHYYDKDFNNEADTPDNFQSRRPNTSFCFLDIRSPGLGDTAMYLCATSREGNHNQPQHFGDGTRLSIL.

This clonotype showed up just a few times. This sequence joins TRBV19 and TRBJ1-1, with TRBD1 matching 7 bases. The junction had 2 bases not matched to a gene; V was cut back by 1 base and J by 6 bases. This CDR3 spans 13 amino acids. Germline loops: CDR1 LNHDA, CDR2 SQIVND (reference sequence). CDR3 nucleotide sequence: TGTGCCAGTAGTATAGCTGGGACAGCTGAAGCTTTCTTT. Its translation: CASSIAGTAEAFF.

The rearrangement links TRBV6-2 or TRBV6-3 to TRBJ1-6; no definite D call. The CDR3 runs to 14 residues. Germline V gene data show CDR1 as MNHEY and CDR2 as SVGEGT. Trimming left V 6 bases short and J 4 bases short, with 10 bases between. The CDR3 DNA reads TGTGCCAGCAGCCGGGAAGCTTATAATTCACCCCTCCACTTT. Protein sequence: CASSREAYNSPLHF.

This clonotype was observed many times. The chain has TRBV12-3 or TRBV12-4 and TRBJ1-2, with 10 positions matching TRBD1. The CDR3 has 15 amino acids. The V gene end was trimmed by 5 bases and the J gene end by 3 bases; junction bases not matched to a gene: 6. CDR3 nucleotide sequence: TGTGCCAGCAGTCAGACAGGGGGCTGGGACTATGGCTACACCTTC. Amino acids: CASSQTGGWDYGYTF.

The chain joins TRBV11-2 to TRBJ2-1; 10 bases match TRBD2. This CDR3 comprises 16 residues. V shed 5 bases, J shed 6 bases, and the junction held 10 bases outside the gene matches. Germline assignment: CDR1 SGHAT and CDR2 FQNNGV. The CDR3 protein is CASSQVLLAGANEQFF. The DNA of the CDR3 is TGTGCCAGCAGCCAAGTCCTCCTAGCGGGAGCCAATGAGCAGTTCTTC.

This clonotype was seen only a few times. The V call is TRBV28, the J call TRBJ2-5; TRBD1 might be the D (6 bases). Germline V gives CDR1 MDHEN, CDR2 SYDVKM. V lost 6 bases and J lost 5, with 22 bases in between. The CDR3 spans 16 residues. This chain's CDR3 is CASSLLVGAGRETQYF. The CDR3 region has the DNA TGTGCCAGCAGCCTCCTCGTGGGGGCTGGAAGGGAGACCCAGTACTTC.